This passage covers 28 T cell receptor beta chains from one sample sequenced in a study of blood T cell repertoires in COVID-19. Generated by immunoSEQ multiplex PCR, the TCRdb table keeps only in-frame clones and is missing some. This table has under 110,000 clones, about 90% appearing once. The source material was peripheral blood. These receptors originate from a young woman with acute or convalescent COVID-19.

J is TRBJ2-2 and V is TRBV10-3, with 7 bases lining up with TRBD1. The CDR3 spans 15 residues. The germline CDR1 and CDR2 sequences are ENHRY and SYGVKD. V trimming: 8 bases; J trimming: 0 bases; junction bases outside the gene matches: 6. The DNA of the CDR3 is TGTGCCATCGCCTCCGGGACAGCGAACACCGGGGAGCTGTTTTTT. This codes for CAIASGTANTGELFF.

The chain recombines TRBV19 with TRBJ2-2; D might be TRBD1 (6 bases). Trimming stripped 4 bases from V and 6 bases from J, with 18 bases between. This CDR3 region has 16 residues. Germline lookup yields CDR1 LNHDA and CDR2 SQIVND (reference sequence). CDR3 region: CASSTWTRRTAGELFF. The CDR3 DNA is TGTGCCAGTAGTACATGGACAAGAAGGACAGCCGGGGAGCTGTTTTTT.

The V call is TRBV19, the J call TRBJ1-4, with TRBD1 as a possible D gene (5 bases). Germline-derived CDR1 and CDR2 are LNHDA and SQIVND (reference sequence). CDR3 size: 15 residues. The V end was cut by 3 bases, the J end by 5 bases, with 13 bases between. The CDR3 loop reads CASSMAQGGNEKLFF. Here the CDR3 DNA reads TGTGCCAGTAGTATGGCTCAGGGTGGGAATGAAAAACTGTTTTTT.

V and J are TRBV28 and TRBJ1-2; TRBD1 matches 9 bases. With 8 bases clipped from V and 5 bases from J, the junction kept 6 bases outside the gene matches. This CDR3 has 13 residues. Germline CDR1 reads MDHEN; CDR2 reads SYDVKM. CDR3 bases: TGTGCCAGCCGGTTCGGGACAGGGTATGGCTACACCTTC. Encoded protein: CASRFGTGYGYTF.

The genes are TRBV24-1 and TRBJ2-2, with D possibly being TRBD1 (6 bases). The germline CDR1 and CDR2 sequences are KGHDR and SFDVKD. The CDR3 consists of 16 residues. The V end lost 4 bases, the J end lost 0 bases, and 11 bases lay between the germline ends. The CDR3 reads CATSDNRASNTGELFF. CDR3 nucleotides: TGTGCCACCAGTGACAACAGGGCCTCGAACACCGGGGAGCTGTTTTTT.

The chain uses TRBV5-1 and TRBJ1-6, with 9 bases matching TRBD1. This CDR3 contains 15 residues. Looked up from germline, CDR1 is SGHRS and CDR2 is YFSETQ. V shed 3 bases, J shed 5 bases, and the junction held 3 bases outside the gene matches. The CDR3 bases are TGCGCCAGCAGCTCGGGACAGGGTGATAATTCACCCCTCCACTTT. Translated: CASSSGQGDNSPLHF.

This chain joins TRBV19 and TRBJ1-5; D may be TRBD1 (6 bases). Trimming removed 3 bases at V and 2 bases at J, with 29 bases between. The CDR3 totals 21 residues. Germline loops: CDR1 LNHDA, CDR2 SQIVND (reference sequence). The CDR3 reads CASSIQSAGDHLSIGNQPQHF. In DNA, the CDR3 is TGTGCCAGTAGTATTCAATCGGCAGGGGATCATCTAAGTATCGGCAATCAGCCCCAGCATTTT.

The V gene is TRBV12-3 or TRBV12-4, the J gene TRBJ2-1; D is possibly TRBD2 (5 bases). The germline V and J ends were trimmed by 3 bases and 9 bases, with 9 bases remaining between them. The CDR3 covers 12 residues. The CDR3 DNA reads as TGTGCCAGCAGTTTTCCAGGAGGTGAGCAGTTCTTC. It codes for CASSFPGGEQFF.

This chain links TRBV12-5 with TRBJ1-1, with a tentative D call TRBD1 (6 bases). Germline values: CDR1 LGHNT, CDR2 FRNRAP. The CDR3 runs 13 residues. The V and J ends lost 6 bases and 12 bases respectively, with 20 bases between them. CDR3 in DNA: TGTGCTAGTGGCGCCCCGCGGGGGGGGACAACTTTCTTT. Amino acid sequence: CASGAPRGGTTFF.

CDR3 coding DNA: TGTGCCAGCAGTGGGATGCAGGGGGCGACTGAAGCTTTCTTT. Its protein product is CASSGMQGATEAFF. This chain connects TRBV2 to TRBJ1-1, with TRBD1 matching over 8 bases. CDR1 SNHLY and CDR2 FYNNEI come from the germline V gene. V dropped 4 bases and J dropped 5; count of bases not matched to a gene: 6. The CDR3 is made up of 14 amino acids.

V usage is TRBV12-5 and J usage is TRBJ2-7; the D gene is possibly TRBD2 (5 bases). The CDR3 is made up of 15 amino acids. Trimming took off 0 bases at V and 5 bases at J, with 14 bases between the two ends. Looked up from germline, CDR1 is LGHNT and CDR2 is FRNRAP. The CDR3 DNA sequence: TGTGCTAGTGGTTTGGTAGAGGGTATCGGCAACGAGCAGTACTTC. Translated: CASGLVEGIGNEQYF.

The chain employs TRBV19 and TRBJ1-5; TRBD1 is a possible D gene (5 bases). Per germline, CDR1 LNHDA and CDR2 SQIVND (reference sequence). The length of the CDR3 is 15 residues. Trimming cost V 10 bases and J 0 bases, with 16 bases left between them. CDR3 loop: CATLVSGDSNQPQHF. In DNA, the CDR3 is TGTGCCACCCTCGTCTCGGGGGATAGCAATCAGCCCCAGCATTTT.

The V gene is TRBV11-2, the J gene TRBJ1-1; D uncertain. This CDR3 region has 14 residues. Trimming removed 1 base at V and 1 base at J, with 7 bases between. The germline V gene encodes CDR1 SGHAT and CDR2 FQNNGV. CDR3 in DNA: TGTGCCAGCAGCTTAGGGCTGGCGAACACTGAAGCTTTCTTT. This translates into CASSLGLANTEAFF.

With respect to this clone: Other DNA sequences in this specimen translate into the identical CDR3. The CDR3 bases are TGTGCCAGCAGCCCTCAGGCTTCCTACGAGCAGTACTTC. Translation gives CASSPQASYEQYF. J is TRBJ2-7 and V is TRBV28; D remains unclear. Per the germline V gene, CDR1 is MDHEN and CDR2 is SYDVKM. V dropped 6 bases and J dropped 1 base, with 10 bases sitting between them. The CDR3 totals 13 residues. Looking up the rest from reference TRBV28 and TRBJ2-7 gives the full variable domain: DVKVTQSSRYLVKRTGEKVFLECVQDMDHENMFWYRQDPGLGLRLIYFSYDVKMKEKGDIPEGYSVSREKKERFSLILESASTNQTSMYLCASSPQASYEQYFGPGTRLTVT.

V gene TRBV9 combines with J gene TRBJ2-3, with D hard to call. The CDR3 length is 14 residues. Germline CDR1 SGDLS, CDR2 YYNGEE. V lost 2 bases, J lost 0 bases, and 7 bases lay in between. In DNA form, the CDR3 reads TGTGCCAGCAGCGTTGAGCCCAGCACAGATACGCAGTATTTT. Translating it yields CASSVEPSTDTQYF. Together with reference TRBV9 and TRBJ2-3, the CDR3 gives the full variable domain: DSGVTQTPKHLITATGQRVTLRCSPRSGDLSVYWYQQSLDQGLQFLIQYYNGEERAKGNILERFSAQQFPDLHSELNLSSLELGDSALYFCASSVEPSTDTQYFGPGTRLTVL.

Worth noting for this clone: This sample includes further DNA sequences coding for the same CDR3. This chain joins TRBV7-2 and TRBJ2-1; 7 positions match TRBD1. V shed 5 bases and J 2 bases; nucleotides not matched to a gene: 3. CDR3 length: 14 amino acids. Germline V gene lookup returns CDR1 SGHTA and CDR2 FQGNSA. CDR3 nucleotide sequence: TGTGCCAGCAGCCCGGGGACAGCCTACAATGAGCAGTTCTTC. It codes for CASSPGTAYNEQFF.

This chain connects TRBV6-6 to TRBJ1-5; weak D call: TRBD1 (6 bases). Germline loops: CDR1 MNHNY, CDR2 SVGAGI (reference sequence). Trimming left V 6 bases short and J 2 bases short, with 17 bases between. This CDR3 has 16 amino acids. CDR3 DNA sequence: TGTGCCAGCAGCTCGGGGCAGGGGACGGGCAATCAGCCCCAGCATTTT. It specifies CASSSGQGTGNQPQHF.

The chain joins TRBV18 to TRBJ1-4; the D is unclear. This CDR3 has 13 residues. Trimming left V 4 bases short and J 8 bases short, with 11 bases between. Germline lookup yields CDR1 KGHSH and CDR2 LQKENI. CDR3 residues: CASSRSGEEKLFF. CDR3 DNA: TGTGCCAGCTCACGCTCGGGAGAAGAAAAACTGTTTTTT.

The V call is TRBV15, the J call TRBJ2-2; 9 nucleotides agree with TRBD1. The CDR3 is 17 amino acids. Looked up from germline, CDR1 is LNHNV and CDR2 is YYDKDF (reference sequence). Trimming cost V 5 bases and J 3 bases; bases outside gene matches: 10. The chain's CDR3 is CATSVGPGQGHTGELFF. In nucleotides, the CDR3 is TGTGCCACCAGCGTGGGCCCGGGACAGGGACACACCGGGGAGCTGTTTTTT. Supplemented by reference TRBV15 and TRBJ2-2, the full variable domain reads DAMVIQNPRYQVTQFGKPVTLSCSQTLNHNVMYWYQQKSSQAPKLLFHYYDKDFNNEADTPDNFQSRRPNTSFCFLDIRSPGLGDTAMYLCATSVGPGQGHTGELFFGEGSRLTVL.

The chain recombines TRBV7-2 with TRBJ2-3; D unresolved. With 4 bases removed from V and 1 base from J, the gap between germline ends came to 15 bases. This CDR3 is 16 amino acids long. Per germline, CDR1 SGHTA and CDR2 FQGNSA. This CDR3 is CASSSRRITGTDTQYF. The CDR3 bases are TGTGCCAGCAGCTCGAGGCGGATAACGGGCACAGATACGCAGTATTTT.

The chain carries TRBV10-3 and TRBJ1-3, with no clear D. V gave up 7 bases and J gave up 1 base, with 8 bases separating them. Germline V gene sequence: CDR1 ENHRY, CDR2 SYGVKD. This CDR3 comprises 13 residues. The CDR3 loop reads CAITGRSGNTIYF. Written as DNA, the CDR3 is TGTGCCATCACGGGTAGATCTGGAAACACCATATATTTT.

In DNA, the CDR3 is TGCGCCAGCAGCTGGACAGGGTTAATCGCGGCCTACGAGCAGTACTTC. Its protein is CASSWTGLIAAYEQYF. The chain employs TRBV5-1 and TRBJ2-7; 8 nucleotides agree with TRBD1. J gave up 2 bases and V 3 bases, and 10 bases lay outside the gene matches. There are 16 residues in the CDR3. Germline CDR1 is SGHRS and CDR2 is YFSETQ.

V is TRBV24-1 and J is TRBJ2-1, with 7 bases aligning to TRBD1. Germline values: CDR1 KGHDR, CDR2 SFDVKD. This CDR3 contains 16 residues. The trim removed 4 bases at V and 7 bases at J, leaving 12 bases unmatched. Here the CDR3 reads CATSDSTGVLSNEQFF. CDR3 sequence (DNA): TGTGCCACCAGTGACTCCACAGGGGTTTTGAGTAATGAGCAGTTCTTC.

This chain links TRBV6-5 with TRBJ1-1; TRBD1 might be the D (6 bases). The germline gives CDR1 MNHEY, CDR2 SVGAGI. This CDR3 has 15 residues. V was clipped by 0 bases and J by 5 bases, with 13 bases between them. The CDR3: CASSYSTGYGTEAFF. The CDR3 DNA follows: TGTGCCAGCAGTTACTCAACAGGGTACGGGACTGAAGCTTTCTTT.

The chain combines TRBV12-3 or TRBV12-4 with TRBJ1-2, with a tentative D call TRBD1 (6 bases). The CDR3 contains 13 residues. V was trimmed by 3 bases and J by 10 bases, leaving 15 bases between them. CDR3 DNA sequence: TGTGCCAGCAGTTTGGGGGGGGCCCCTCTCTACACCTTC. Amino acid sequence: CASSLGGAPLYTF.

This chain connects TRBV7-9 to TRBJ2-4; no definite D call. CDR3 length: 15 residues. V lost 5 bases and J lost 0, with 11 bases in between. Looked up from germline, CDR1 is SEHNR and CDR2 is FQNEAQ (reference sequence). The CDR3 reads CASSGIDLAKNIQYF. The CDR3 nucleotides are TGTGCCAGCAGCGGTATTGACTTAGCCAAAAACATTCAGTACTTC. The whole variable domain, filled in from reference TRBV7-9 and TRBJ2-4, reads DTGVSQNPRHKITKRGQNVTFRCDPISEHNRLYWYRQTLGQGPEFLTYFQNEAQLEKSRLLSDRFSAERPKGSFSTLEIQRTEQGDSAMYLCASSGIDLAKNIQYFGAGTRLSVL.

J is TRBJ2-2 and V is TRBV15; 7 positions match TRBD1. This CDR3 has 14 amino acids. The germline V gene has CDR1 LNHNV and CDR2 YYDKDF (reference sequence). Losses at the gene ends were 2 bases for V and 8 bases for J; bases not matched to a gene: 5. The CDR3 sequence is CATSRRQGPGELFF. CDR3 coding DNA: TGTGCCACCAGCAGAAGACAGGGTCCGGGGGAGCTGTTTTTT.

The rearrangement joins TRBV6-1 to TRBJ2-7; a possible D gene is TRBD1 (5 bases). This CDR3 comprises 15 residues. Germline-derived CDR1 and CDR2 are MNHNS and SASEGT. The ends were cut back, 0 bases at V and 2 bases at J, with 11 bases in the middle. CDR3 bases: TGTGCCAGCAGTGAAGCCAGGGAACCCCCCTACGAGCAGTACTTC. Encoded protein: CASSEAREPPYEQYF.